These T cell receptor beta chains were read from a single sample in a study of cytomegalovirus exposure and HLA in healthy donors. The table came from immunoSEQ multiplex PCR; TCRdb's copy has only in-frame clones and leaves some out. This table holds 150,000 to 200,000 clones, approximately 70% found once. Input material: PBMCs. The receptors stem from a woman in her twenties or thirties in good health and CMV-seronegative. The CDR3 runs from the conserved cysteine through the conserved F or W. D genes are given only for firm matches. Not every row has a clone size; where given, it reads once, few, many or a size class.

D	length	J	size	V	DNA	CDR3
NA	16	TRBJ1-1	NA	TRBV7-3	TGTGCCAGCAAACCATCCGGGGGATTCATGAACACTGAAGCTTTCTTT	CASKPSGGFMNTEAFF
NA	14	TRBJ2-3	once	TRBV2	TGTGCCAGCAAGGGCCAGCGGCACACAGATACGCAGTATTTT	CASKGQRHTDTQYF
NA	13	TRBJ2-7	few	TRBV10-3	TGTGCCATCACCCCTGGAGGTGGCTACGAGCAGTACTTC	CAITPGGGYEQYF
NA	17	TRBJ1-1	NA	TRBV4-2	TGTGCCAGCAGCCAAGATCCCCCCCACGAAGGGGACACTGAAGCTTTCTTT	CASSQDPPHEGDTEAFF
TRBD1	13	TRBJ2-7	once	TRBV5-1	TGCGCCAGCGGGGACAGGCCAACCTACGAGCAGTACTTC	CASGDRPTYEQYF
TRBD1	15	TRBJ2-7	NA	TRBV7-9	TGTGCCAGCAGCTTCGCCGGGACAGGGGAGTGCGAGCAGTACTTC	CASSFAGTGECEQYF
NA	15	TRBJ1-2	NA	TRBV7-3	TGTGCCAGCAGCTTAAATCACAGGAACGACTATGGCTACACCTTC	CASSLNHRNDYGYTF
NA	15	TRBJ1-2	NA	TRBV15	TGTGCCACCAGCAGTCCCAGGGTAGGGGACTATGGCTACACCTTC	CATSSPRVGDYGYTF
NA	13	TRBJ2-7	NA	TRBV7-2	TGTGCCAGCAGCTTACGCGGTATCGGCGAGCAGTACTTC	CASSLRGIGEQYF
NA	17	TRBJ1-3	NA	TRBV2	TGTGCCAGCAGTGAGAGACGGGTTCAGGGATCTGGAAACACCATATATTTT	CASSERRVQGSGNTIYF
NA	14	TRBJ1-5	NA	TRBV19	TGTGCCAGTAGTCCCGTTGCAGGAAGTCAGCCCCAGCATTTT	CASSPVAGSQPQHF
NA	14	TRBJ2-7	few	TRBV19	TGTGCCAGTAGTACCCAGGCAGGGAAGCACGAGCAGTACTTC	CASSTQAGKHEQYF
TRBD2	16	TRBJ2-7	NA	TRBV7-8	TGTGCCAGCAGCTTAGTGGGTCTAGCGGCCTCCTACGAGCAGTACTTC	CASSLVGLAASYEQYF
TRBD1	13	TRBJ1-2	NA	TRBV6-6	TGTGCCAGTACACCGACAGGGGACTATGGCTACACCTTC	CASTPTGDYGYTF
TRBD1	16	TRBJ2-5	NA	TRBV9	TGTGCCAGCAGCGTAGATAGGACAGGGGGGCAAGAGACCCAGTACTTC	CASSVDRTGGQETQYF
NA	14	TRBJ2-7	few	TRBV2	TGTGCCAGCACTAAACAGGGATCATCCTACGAGCAGTACTTC	CASTKQGSSYEQYF
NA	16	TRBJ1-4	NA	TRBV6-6	TGTGCCAGCAAACCCTCTGGGGCAGTTAATAATGAAAAACTGTTTTTT	CASKPSGAVNNEKLFF
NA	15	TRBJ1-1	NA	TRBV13	TGTGCCAGCAGCTCCAGCGCGAAGGTGTACACTGAAGCTTTCTTT	CASSSSAKVYTEAFF
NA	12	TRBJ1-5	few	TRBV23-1	TGCGCCAGTCCAGGGCGAAGGCAGCCCCAGCATTTT	CASPGRRQPQHF
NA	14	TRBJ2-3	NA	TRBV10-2	TGCGCCAGCACAGGGCGGAGCGGCACAGATACGCAGTATTTT	CASTGRSGTDTQYF
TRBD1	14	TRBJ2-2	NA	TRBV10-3	TGTGCCATCGGATACGGGACAGAGCCCGGGGAGCTGTTTTTT	CAIGYGTEPGELFF
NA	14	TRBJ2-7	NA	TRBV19	TGTGCCAGTAGTATCAGGGCCGACACCTACGAGCAGTACTTC	CASSIRADTYEQYF
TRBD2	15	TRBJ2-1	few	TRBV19	TGTGCCAGTAGTATGGCGCTAGCGGGAGCTAATGAGCAGTTCTTC	CASSMALAGANEQFF
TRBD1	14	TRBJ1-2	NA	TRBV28	TGTGCCAGCAGTTACGGGGACAGGGGTAACGGCTACACCTTC	CASSYGDRGNGYTF
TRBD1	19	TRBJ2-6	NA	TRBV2	TGTGCCAGCAGTGAATTGGGGGGACAGGGGACTCTTTGGGCCAACGTCCTGACTTTC	CASSELGGQGTLWANVLTF
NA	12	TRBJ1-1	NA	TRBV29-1	TGCAGCGGTTGGGACACCCGGACTGAAGCTTTCTTT	CSGWDTRTEAFF
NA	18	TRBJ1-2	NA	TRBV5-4	TGTGCCAGCAGTACTGGATACCCCCCGGGGGACTGGGACTATGGCTACACCTTC	CASSTGYPPGDWDYGYTF
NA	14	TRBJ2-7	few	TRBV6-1	TGTGCCAGCAGCAGGGGGGCTTCCTCCTACGAGCAGTACTTC	CASSRGASSYEQYF
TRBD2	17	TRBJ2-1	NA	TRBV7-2	TGTGCCAGCTCTCCGAGGGGGCTAGCGGGAGTTGTCAATGAGCAGTTCTTC	CASSPRGLAGVVNEQFF
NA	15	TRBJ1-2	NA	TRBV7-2	TGTGCCAGCAGCACCGGGTTTGGGACACCGTTTGGCTACACCTTC	CASSTGFGTPFGYTF
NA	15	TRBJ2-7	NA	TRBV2	TGTGCCAGCAGCCCCGACAGCCAGCCCAGCTACGAGCAGTACTTC	CASSPDSQPSYEQYF
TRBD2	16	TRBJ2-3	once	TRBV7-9	TGTGCCAGCAGCTCGGGACTAGCGGGTTCTACAGATACGCAGTATTTT	CASSSGLAGSTDTQYF
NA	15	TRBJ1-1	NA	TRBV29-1	TGCAGCGTTGAAGACGACGGACGGGAGAACACTGAAGCTTTCTTT	CSVEDDGRENTEAFF
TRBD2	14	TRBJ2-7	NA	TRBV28	TGTGCCAGCAGTTCAAGCGGGAGGGCCTACGAGCAGTACTTC	CASSSSGRAYEQYF
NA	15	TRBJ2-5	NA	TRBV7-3	TGTGCCAGCAGCGCCGGCAGGGGAGTTCAAGAGACCCAGTACTTC	CASSAGRGVQETQYF
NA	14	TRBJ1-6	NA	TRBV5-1	TGCGCCAGCAGCCCCATGGGGGGTGGGTCACCCCTCCACTTT	CASSPMGGGSPLHF
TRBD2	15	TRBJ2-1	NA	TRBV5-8	TGTGCCAGCAGCCCGGGACTAGCAGGAAGTGAAGAACAGTTCTTC	CASSPGLAGSEEQFF
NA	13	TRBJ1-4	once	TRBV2	TGTGCCAGCAGTGAATACCGGGAATTCGGACTGTTTTTT	CASSEYREFGLFF
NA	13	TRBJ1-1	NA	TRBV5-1	TGCGCCAGCAGCCGGGGGGGAAATAGTGAGGCTTTCTTT	CASSRGGNSEAFF
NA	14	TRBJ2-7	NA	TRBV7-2	TGTGCCAGCAAACCGGGCCGGGACTCGCGCGAGCAGTACTTC	CASKPGRDSREQYF
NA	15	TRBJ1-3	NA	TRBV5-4	TGTGCCAGCAGCCCCCGACAGGACTCTGGAAACACCATATATTTT	CASSPRQDSGNTIYF
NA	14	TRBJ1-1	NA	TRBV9	TGTGCCAGCAGCAGGACGGGGGTTATCACTGAAGCTTTCTTT	CASSRTGVITEAFF
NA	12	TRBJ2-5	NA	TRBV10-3	TGTGCCACCCAAAGCGGCCAAGAGACCCAGTACTTC	CATQSGQETQYF
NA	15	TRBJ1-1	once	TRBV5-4	TGTGCCAGCAGCTCTACTAAGGGGGGGCACACTGAAGCTTTCTTT	CASSSTKGGHTEAFF
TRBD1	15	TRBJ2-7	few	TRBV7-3	TGTGCCAGCAGCCTGACAGGGGGCCATTCGGACGAGCAGTACTTC	CASSLTGGHSDEQYF
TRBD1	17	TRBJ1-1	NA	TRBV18	TGTGCCAGCTCACTCCGGGACAGGAGACGTAGTAACACTGAAGCTTTCTTT	CASSLRDRRRSNTEAFF
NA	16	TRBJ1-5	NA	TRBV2	TGTGCCAGCAGTGAGTGGGGGGAATATAGCAATCAGCCCCAGCATTTT	CASSEWGEYSNQPQHF
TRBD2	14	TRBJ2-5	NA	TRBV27	TGTGCCAGCAGTCGCGCGTGGGAGGGAGAGACCCAGTACTTC	CASSRAWEGETQYF
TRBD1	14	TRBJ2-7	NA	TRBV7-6	TGTGCCAGCAGCTTAGCGGGACAGGGTGCCGAGCAGTACTTC	CASSLAGQGAEQYF
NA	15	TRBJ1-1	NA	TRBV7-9	TGTGCCAGCAGCACTTGGACAGACCCAAACACTGAAGCTTTCTTT	CASSTWTDPNTEAFF
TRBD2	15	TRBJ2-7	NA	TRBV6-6	TGTGCCAGCAGACACCTCGGACTAGTCGTGGAAGAGCAGTACTTC	CASRHLGLVVEEQYF